This T cell receptor (beta chain) was captured in a study of beta chain features in type 1 diabetes. Central memory, naive, regulatory and stem cell-like memory CD4+ cells were sorted by CD45RO/CCR7/CD25/CD127/CD95/CD27. CDR3 size: 15 residues. The V segment lost 4 bases and the J segment 0 bases; nucleotides outside the gene matches: 5. Germline V gene sequence: CDR1 MGHRA, CDR2 YSYEKL. Sequencing targeted expressed TCRB transcripts, as all isolated RNA had been reverse transcribed. Method: immunoSEQ multiplex PCR; TCRdb's copy keeps in-frame clones and lacks some. Among hundreds of thousands of clones, approximately 14% were seen once, and the ten largest hold approximately 0.038%.

Sequencing was carried out using naive CD4+ T cells from blood. The genes are TRBV4-1 and TRBJ2-5; 7 bases align to TRBD2. This clonotype was sampled from a man between 25 and 39 years old in good health. CDR3 sequence: CASSLGLQNQETQYF. CDR3 DNA: TGCGCCAGCAGCCTGGGACTACAGAACCAAGAGACCCAGTACTTC.